This T cell receptor (beta chain) was obtained from a study of cytomegalovirus exposure and HLA in healthy donors. Looking at the study overall: The study's early data release held approximately 91 million unique TCRs from HLA-typed donors.

The PCR had 60 Vbeta and 13 Jbeta primers. Only in-frame clones appear in the TCRdb table, and some are missing; sequencing was by immunoSEQ multiplex PCR. The sample totals about 170,000 clones; its top ten clones hold around 0.79%. The CDR3 consists of 18 residues. Germline-derived CDR1 and CDR2 are SGHVS and FNYEAQ. The junction had 13 bases not matched to a gene; V was cut back by 5 bases and J by 0 bases. Study-level findings and limits: Rarity characterized most TCR sequences, yet some public TCRs appeared in many donors.

With regard to this clone: Antigen unknown.

Sequencing was done on a sample of PBMCs. The rearrangement uses TRBV7-6 and TRBJ2-7, with 10 bases matching TRBD2. The source is a woman between 18 and 30 years old in good health and CMV-seropositive. In DNA form, the CDR3 reads TGTGCCAGCAGCGCACCCCGGAGGACTAGCGGTAGCTCCTACGAGCAGTACTTC. It codes for CASSAPRRTSGSSYEQYF.